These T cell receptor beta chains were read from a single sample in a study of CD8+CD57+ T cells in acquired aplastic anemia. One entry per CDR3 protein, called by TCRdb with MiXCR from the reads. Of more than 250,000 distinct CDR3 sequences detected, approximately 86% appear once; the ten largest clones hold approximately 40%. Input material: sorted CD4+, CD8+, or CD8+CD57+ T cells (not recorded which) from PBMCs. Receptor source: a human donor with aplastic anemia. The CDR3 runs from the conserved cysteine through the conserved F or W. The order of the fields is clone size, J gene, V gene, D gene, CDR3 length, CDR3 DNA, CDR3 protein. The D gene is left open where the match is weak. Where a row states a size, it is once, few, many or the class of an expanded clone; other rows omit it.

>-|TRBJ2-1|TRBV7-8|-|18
TGTGCCGGCAGCTTAACCGACGCTCGGGATACCCGCTACAATGAGCAGTTCTTC
CAGSLTDARDTRYNEQFF
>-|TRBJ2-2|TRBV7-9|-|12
TGTGCCAGCAGCTTAGTACCCGGGGAGCTGAGATTT
CASSLVPGELRF
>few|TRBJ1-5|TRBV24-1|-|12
TGTGCCACCGATCATGGAATTAGGGCCCAGCATTTT
CATDHGIRAQHF
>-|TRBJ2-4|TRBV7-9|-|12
TGTGCCGGCGGAGGGGCTAGGAAGACTCAGTACTTC
CAGGGARKTQYF
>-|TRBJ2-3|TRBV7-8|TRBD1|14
TGTGCCGGCAGCTTTGCTGCAGACGGGACAGCCCTGTACTTT
CAGSFAADGTALYF
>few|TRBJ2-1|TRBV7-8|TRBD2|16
TGTGCCAGCAGCTTTCAAAGAGGCGGGGGGACCCATGAGCAGTTCTTC
CASSFQRGGGTHEQFF
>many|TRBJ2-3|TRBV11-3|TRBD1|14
TGTGCCAGCAGCTTAGCGGGGACAGCCGATACGCAGTATTTT
CASSLAGTADTQYF
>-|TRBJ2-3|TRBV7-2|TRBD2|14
TGTGCCAGCAGCTTAGAAAGCGGGGGGGCCACAGATACGTTT
CASSLESGGATDTF
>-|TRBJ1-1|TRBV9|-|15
TGTGCCAGCAGTGTAGAAGCGGGGAGCACCACTGAGCCTTTCTTT
CASSVEAGSTTEPFF
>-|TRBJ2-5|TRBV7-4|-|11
TGTGCCAGCAGCCTGGGCGAGGCCAAGTACTTC
CASSLGEAKYF
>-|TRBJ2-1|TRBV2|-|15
TGTGCCAGCAGCGTATACCAGAAGAGCTACTACGAGCAGTTCTTC
CASSVYQKSYYEQFF
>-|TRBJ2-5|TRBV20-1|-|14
TGCAGTGCTAGACCCACCGTCTCGGACGAGACCCAGTACTTC
CSARPTVSDETQYF
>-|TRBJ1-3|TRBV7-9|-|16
TGTGCCAGCAGCTTTCAAAGAAGCGGGGGGGGCAACAAGATATATTTT
CASSFQRSGGGNKIYF
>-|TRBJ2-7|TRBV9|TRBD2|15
TGTGCCAGCAGCGTTGGGCGGGGGTTAGTGTACGAGCAGTACTTC
CASSVGRGLVYEQYF
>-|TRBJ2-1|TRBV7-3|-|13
TGTGCCAGCAGTAATGGGGGGATCCATGAGGAGTACTTC
CASSNGGIHEEYF
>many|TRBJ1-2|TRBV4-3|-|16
TGCGCCAGCAGCGACCACCGCAGGGTTGAGTACTATGGCTACACCTTC
CASSDHRRVEYYGYTF
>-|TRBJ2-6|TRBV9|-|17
TGTGCCAGCAGCCTAGGGAGCTCTGGGGCCAACGTCCACGTCCTGACTTTC
CASSLGSSGANVHVLTF
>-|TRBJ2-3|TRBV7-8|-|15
TGTGCCAGCAGCTTAGCGCGAGCGGACGCTAATCCGTATTATTTT
CASSLARADANPYYF
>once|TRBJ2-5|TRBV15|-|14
TGTGCCACCAGCAGTGGCTGTGGGCAAGAGACCCAGTACTTC
CATSSGCGQETQYF
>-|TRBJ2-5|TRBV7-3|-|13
TGTGCCAGCAGCTCGGGAACAGAAGAGGCCCAGTACTTC
CASSSGTEEAQYF
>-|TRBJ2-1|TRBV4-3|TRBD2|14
TGCGCCAGCAGCCAAGATCCCCTAGCGGGAAGTCTGTCCTTC
CASSQDPLAGSLSF
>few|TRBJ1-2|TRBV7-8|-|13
TGTGCCAGCAGCTTAGCTGGGGGAGGCGATACGCAGTTC
CASSLAGGGDTQF
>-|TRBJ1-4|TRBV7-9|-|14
TGTGCCAGCAGCTTCGGGCGGGGCTACGAAAAACTGTTCTTT
CASSFGRGYEKLFF
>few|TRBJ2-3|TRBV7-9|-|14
TGTGCCAGCAGCTTTCAAAGAAGTCCGGGGACGCAGTATTTT
CASSFQRSPGTQYF
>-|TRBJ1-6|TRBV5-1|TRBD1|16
TGCGCCAGCAGCCTGACAGGGGGCCGGTATAATTCACCCCTCCACTTT
CASSLTGGRYNSPLHF
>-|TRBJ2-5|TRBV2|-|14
TGTGCCAACGGGGTAGCGGCGTACCAAGAGACCCATTACTTC
CANGVAAYQETHYF
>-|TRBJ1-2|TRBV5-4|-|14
TGTGCCAGCAGTCATGAGGGTTCGAACTATGGCTACACCTTC
CASSHEGSNYGYTF
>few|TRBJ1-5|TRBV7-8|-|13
TGTGCCAGCAGCTTAGCGGGAAGACAGCCCCAGCATTTT
CASSLAGRQPQHF
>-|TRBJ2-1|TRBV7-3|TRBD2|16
TGTGCCAACAGCTCTCAAGGGAGCGGGGGGAGCGATGAGCAGTTCTTC
CANSSQGSGGSDEQFF
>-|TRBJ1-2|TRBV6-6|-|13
TGTGCCAGCTCACCCACACAGATCTATGGCTACACCTTC
CASSPTQIYGYTF
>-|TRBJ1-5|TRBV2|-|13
TGTGCCAGCGGCGACGGGCGGACAGCACGGCAGCATTTT
CASGDGRTARQHF
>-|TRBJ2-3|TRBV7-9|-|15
TGTGCCAGCAGCCTAGGAGGGGGGGCCCGGGTCACGCATTATTTT
CASSLGGGARVTHYF
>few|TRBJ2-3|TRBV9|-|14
TGTGCCAGCAGCGTATGGCGGGTAACAGATACGCAGTATTTT
CASSVWRVTDTQYF
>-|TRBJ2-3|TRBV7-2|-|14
TGTGCCAGCAGCTTAGCGGGCGAGCCCGATACGCAGAATTTT
CASSLAGEPDTQNF
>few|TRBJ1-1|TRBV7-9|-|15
TGTGCCAGCAGCTTAGCGCTGGGACCCGATACTGAAGCTTTCTTT
CASSLALGPDTEAFF
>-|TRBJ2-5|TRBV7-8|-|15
TGTGCCAGCAGCTTAGAGGGAAGTCCCGGTAAGACGCAGTACTTC
CASSLEGSPGKTQYF
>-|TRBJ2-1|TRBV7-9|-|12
TGTGTCAGCAGCTCACAGGGTAGCGAGGAGTCCTTC
CVSSSQGSEESF
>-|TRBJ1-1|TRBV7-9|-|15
TGTGCCAGCAGCTTAGCGCTGAGAGACAACACCAAAGCTTTCTTT
CASSLALRDNTKAFF
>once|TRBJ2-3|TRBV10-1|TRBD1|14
TGCGCCAGCTATCCGGACAGGGAGGAAGATACGCAGTATTTT
CASYPDREEDTQYF
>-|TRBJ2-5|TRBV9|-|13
TGTGCCAGCAGCCTCAGCTTGGCTTGGACACAGTACTTC
CASSLSLAWTQYF
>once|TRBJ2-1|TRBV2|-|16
TGCGCCAGCGGCCACGGGGGCACAAATACGCAGGATGTTCAGCCATTC
CASGHGGTNTQDVQPF
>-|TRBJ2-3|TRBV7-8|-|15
TGTGCCAGCAGCGTAGCGGGACAGATCACAGCTACGCCGTATTTT
CASSVAGQITATPYF
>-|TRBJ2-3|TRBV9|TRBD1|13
TGTGCCAGCGGGGTAGGGGGCACAGGTGCCGAGTATTTT
CASGVGGTGAEYF
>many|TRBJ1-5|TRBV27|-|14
TGTGCCAGCAGTACAAAAAGGAGCAATCAGCCCCAGCATTTT
CASSTKRSNQPQHF
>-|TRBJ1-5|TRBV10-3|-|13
TGTGCCATCAGCCAGGGTGACCGGAAGCCCCAGCATTTT
CAISQGDRKPQHF
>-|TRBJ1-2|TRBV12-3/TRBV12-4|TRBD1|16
TGTGCCAGCAGGAGGGACAGGGGAAATGAAAAACAGTGCTACACCTTC
CASRRDRGNEKQCYTF